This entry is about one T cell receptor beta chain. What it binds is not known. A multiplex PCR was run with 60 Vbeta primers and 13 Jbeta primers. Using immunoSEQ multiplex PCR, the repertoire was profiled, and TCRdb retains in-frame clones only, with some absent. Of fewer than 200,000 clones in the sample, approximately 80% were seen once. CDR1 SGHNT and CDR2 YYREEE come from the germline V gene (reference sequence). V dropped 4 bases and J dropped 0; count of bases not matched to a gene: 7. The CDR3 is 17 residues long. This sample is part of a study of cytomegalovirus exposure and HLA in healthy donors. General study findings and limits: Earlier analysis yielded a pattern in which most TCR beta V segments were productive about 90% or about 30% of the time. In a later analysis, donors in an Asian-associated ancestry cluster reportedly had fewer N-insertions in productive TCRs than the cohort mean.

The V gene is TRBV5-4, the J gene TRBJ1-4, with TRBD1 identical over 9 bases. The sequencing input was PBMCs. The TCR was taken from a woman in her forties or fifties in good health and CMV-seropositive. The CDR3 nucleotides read TGTGCCAGCAGCCGTGGACAGGGGCCTGCAACTAATGAAAAACTGTTTTTT. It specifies CASSRGQGPATNEKLFF.